One and the same sample provided the 32 T cell receptor beta chains below, sequenced in a study of T cell repertoires in cytomegalovirus infection. Each CDR3 protein is one row after TCRdb ran MiXCR on the reads. This sample has about 300,000 distinct CDR3 sequences, with around 9.1% found just once. Material: PBMCs. These TCRs come from a human donor in good health (CMV status not recorded). Some clones in this sample may be carry-over from other donors' samples.

The sample holds many counts of this clonotype. The chain uses TRBV10-3 and TRBJ1-2; no definite D call. V dropped 3 bases and J dropped 4 bases, with 15 bases sitting between them. The CDR3 consists of 15 residues. Germline V gene lookup returns CDR1 ENHRY and CDR2 SYGVKD. The DNA of the CDR3 is TGTGCCATCAGTGACGTTTCCAGCGCCTTCTATGGCTACACCTTC. As protein: CAISDVSSAFYGYTF.

This clonotype was recorded many times. Here the CDR3 DNA reads TGTGCCAGCAGCCTCACTAGCGGGGGGATGGTCGGGGAGCTGTTTTTT. It codes for CASSLTSGGMVGELFF. The chain combines TRBV28 with TRBJ2-2; 12 bases fit TRBD2. CDR1 and CDR2 (germline): MDHEN, SYDVKM. This CDR3 spans 16 amino acids. The V gene end was trimmed by 6 bases and the J gene end by 7 bases; junction bases not matched to a gene: 9.

This clonotype was seen many times. The chain combines TRBV7-8 with TRBJ1-1; D possibly corresponds to TRBD1 (5 bases). The CDR3 extends over 18 amino acids. The germline gives CDR1 SGHVS, CDR2 FQNEAQ. V was clipped by 5 bases and J by 0 bases, with 22 bases between them. Here the CDR3 DNA reads TGTGCCAGCAGCCACCTGAAGGCAGGGAGATTAATGAACACTGAAGCTTTCTTT. Its translation: CASSHLKAGRLMNTEAFF.

The chain employs TRBV14 and TRBJ2-7, with 7 nucleotides matching TRBD1. The junction had 3 bases not matched to a gene; V was cut back by 2 bases and J by 2 bases. Germline CDR1 SGHDN, CDR2 FVKESK. The CDR3 extends over 14 amino acids. The CDR3 sequence is CASSQWDRAYEQYF. In DNA, the CDR3 is TGTGCCAGCAGCCAATGGGACAGAGCCTACGAGCAGTACTTC.

This clonotype was seen at least ten times. V usage is TRBV12-3 or TRBV12-4 and J usage is TRBJ1-1; D remains unclear. CDR3 length: 14 residues. Trimming shortened V by 2 bases and J by 5 bases, and 12 bases separated the two germline ends. The chain's CDR3 is CASSLSAGKTEAFF. In DNA form, the CDR3 reads TGTGCCAGCAGTTTATCTGCGGGAAAGACTGAAGCTTTCTTT.

This clonotype was observed at least ten times. J is TRBJ1-3 and V is TRBV28; the D is unclear. The V gene lost 7 bases and the J gene lost 0 bases, with 19 bases spanning the gap. The CDR3 totals 17 residues. From germline, CDR1 is MDHEN and CDR2 SYDVKM. Here the CDR3 DNA reads TGTGCCAGCATGCCTACAGTCAATGGTGCCTCTGGAAACACCATATATTTT. This gives the protein CASMPTVNGASGNTIYF.

This clonotype was recorded at least ten times. The genes are TRBV7-2 and TRBJ2-7; 8 bases match TRBD2. V was pared by 1 base and J by 1 base, with 3 bases of the junction left unmatched. This CDR3 has 15 residues. Germline values: CDR1 SGHTA, CDR2 FQGNSA. This chain's CDR3 is CASSLVAGGSYEQYF. As DNA, the CDR3 is TGTGCCAGCAGCTTAGTTGCGGGGGGATCCTACGAGCAGTACTTC.

Many counts were recorded for this clonotype. The chain combines TRBV28 with TRBJ1-2, with a weak D call TRBD1 (6 bases). The CDR3 runs 13 residues. The germline CDR1 and CDR2 sequences are MDHEN and SYDVKM. V lost 7 bases, J lost 7 bases, and 16 bases lay in between. In DNA form, the CDR3 reads TGTGCCAGCACATCAGGGGAGTTTGGTGGCTACACCTTC. It yields the protein CASTSGEFGGYTF.

Ten or more counts support this clonotype. V usage is TRBV19 and J usage is TRBJ1-5; possibly TRBD1 for D (6 bases). The CDR3 is 15 residues long. Germline V CDR1 and CDR2: LNHDA, SQIVND (reference sequence). Trimming removed 0 bases at V and 2 bases at J, with 8 bases between. The CDR3 nucleotides read TGTGCCAGTAGTATAGAAGGGGGTGGCAATCAGCCCCAGCATTTT. Its protein is CASSIEGGGNQPQHF.

The chain couples TRBV14 to TRBJ2-1; D unresolved. Trimming cost V 1 base and J 1 base, with 17 bases left between them. This CDR3 spans 18 amino acids. Germline V gene data show CDR1 as SGHDN and CDR2 as FVKESK. The CDR3 loop is CASSQVPGKGSSYNEQFF. The DNA of the CDR3 is TGTGCCAGCAGCCAAGTCCCAGGAAAGGGAAGTTCCTACAATGAGCAGTTCTTC.

This clonotype has a count of ten or more. The chain uses TRBV14 and TRBJ2-1, with D tentatively TRBD2 (5 bases). Per the germline V gene, CDR1 is SGHDN and CDR2 is FVKESK. Trimming took off 1 base at V and 6 bases at J, with 10 bases between the two ends. This CDR3 comprises 14 residues. The chain's CDR3 is CASSQAAGSNEQFF. The CDR3 DNA sequence: TGTGCCAGCAGCCAAGCGGCGGGTAGCAATGAGCAGTTCTTC.

This clonotype was seen ten or more times. The chain recombines TRBV12-5 with TRBJ2-1, with 8 bases fitting TRBD1. The CDR3 has 15 residues. The V gene's germline CDR1 is LGHNT and CDR2 FRNRAP. Losses at the gene ends were 4 bases for V and 4 bases for J; bases not matched to a gene: 6. In nucleotides, the CDR3 is TGTGCTAGTGGTTCGGGACAGGCTTTATACAATGAGCAGTTCTTC. Protein: CASGSGQALYNEQFF. Supplemented by reference TRBV12-5 and TRBJ2-1, the full variable domain reads DARVTQTPRHKVTEMGQEVTMRCQPILGHNTVFWYRQTMMQGLELLAYFRNRAPLDDSGMPKDRFSAEMPDATLATLKIQPSEPRDSAVYFCASGSGQALYNEQFFGPGTRLTVL.

The CDR3 DNA sequence: TGTGCCAGCCGGGACCAAAGCTCCTACAATGAGCAGTTCTTC. Its translation: CASRDQSSYNEQFF. The chain is built from TRBV6-4 and TRBJ2-1, with D perhaps matching TRBD1 or TRBD2 (5 bases each). CDR1 and CDR2 (germline): MRHNA, SNTAGT. CDR3 length: 14 residues. The ends were cut back, 8 bases at V and 0 bases at J, with 11 bases in the middle.

CDR3 protein: CSACLDRGNTEAFF. CDR3 nucleotides: TGCAGCGCTTGCTTGGACAGGGGGAACACTGAAGCTTTCTTT. The chain employs TRBV29-1 and TRBJ1-1; 9 bases are shared with TRBD1. In germline, CDR1 is SQVTM, CDR2 ANQGSEA. The J segment lost 1 base and the V segment lost 7 bases, leaving 7 bases of the junction unmatched. CDR3 length: 14 residues.

This clonotype was seen repeatedly, ten times or more. One end of the junction varies from germline; a read error may be responsible. Written as DNA, the CDR3 is TGCAGTGCTCGACCGGGGCGCCAAGGGACCCAGTACTTC. This sequence encodes CSARPGRQGTQYF. The chain has TRBV20-1 and TRBJ2-5; D possibly matches TRBD1 or TRBD2 (5 bases each). The CDR3 covers 13 residues. Germline V gene sequence: CDR1 DFQATT, CDR2 SNEGSKA (reference sequence).

This clonotype has ten or more counts. V gene TRBV2 combines with J gene TRBJ2-3; tentative D call: TRBD1 (6 bases). CDR1 SNHLY and CDR2 FYNNEI come from the germline V gene. Trimming pared 11 bases from V and 4 bases from J, leaving 10 bases between. The CDR3 runs 11 residues. In DNA, the CDR3 is TGTGCCGGGGGCTCCGCAGATACGCAGTATTTT. Its protein is CAGGSADTQYF. Drawing the rest from reference TRBV2 and TRBJ2-3, the complete variable domain is EPEVTQTPSHQVTQMGQEVILRCVPISNHLYFYWYRQILGQKVEFLVSFYNNEISEKSEIFDDQFSVERPDGSNFTLKIRSTKLEDSAMYFCAGGSADTQYFGPGTRLTVL.

This clonotype showed up many times. V usage is TRBV10-3 and J usage is TRBJ1-2; no reliable D call. Germline CDR1 is ENHRY and CDR2 is SYGVKD. Trimming stripped 5 bases from V and 5 bases from J, with 9 bases between. CDR3 length: 12 residues. The CDR3 DNA sequence: TGTGCCATCAGTACAACAGAATATGGCTACACCTTC. This sequence encodes CAISTTEYGYTF.

This clonotype was seen a handful of times. CDR3 DNA sequence: TGTGCCACGCCGGGACAGCAAAATGAAAAACTGTTTTTT. It specifies CATPGQQNEKLFF. The rearrangement joins TRBV15 to TRBJ1-4, with TRBD1 matching over 7 bases. The CDR3 totals 13 residues. Losses at the gene ends were 9 bases for V and 5 bases for J; bases not matched to a gene: 6. Germline values: CDR1 LNHNV, CDR2 YYDKDF (reference sequence).

This clonotype was recorded at least ten times. The chain uses TRBV7-2 and TRBJ2-2; 12 nucleotides line up with TRBD2. V gave up 3 bases and J gave up 5 bases; unmatched junction bases: 7. The germline gives CDR1 SGHTA, CDR2 FQGNSA. CDR3 length equals 17 residues. DNA of the CDR3: TGTGCCAGCAGCTTCCTAGCGGGGGGGCCTCGGACCGGGGAGCTGTTTTTT. The encoded protein is CASSFLAGGPRTGELFF.

This clonotype was observed many times. The chain has TRBV27 and TRBJ1-3; D is undetermined. Germline loops: CDR1 MNHEY, CDR2 SMNVEV (reference sequence). Trimming took off 0 bases at V and 0 bases at J, with 12 bases between the two ends. The CDR3 covers 17 residues. In DNA form, the CDR3 reads TGTGCCAGCAGTTTATCTCCGAGACCGAGCTCTGGAAACACCATATATTTT. Residues: CASSLSPRPSSGNTIYF.

This clonotype was seen many times. The V gene is TRBV20-1, the J gene TRBJ2-7, with a tentative D call TRBD1 (6 bases). The V and J ends lost 5 bases and 1 base respectively, with 15 bases between them. The CDR3 has 14 amino acids. From germline, CDR1 is DFQATT and CDR2 SNEGSKA (reference sequence). The CDR3 nucleotides are TGCAGTGCTCCGAGGGCAACAGGGTCCTACGAGCAGTACTTC. Protein sequence: CSAPRATGSYEQYF.

This clonotype was counted a few times. The chain is built from TRBV20-1 and TRBJ2-3; 11 bases agree with TRBD2. Germline CDR1 reads DFQATT; CDR2 reads SNEGSKA (reference sequence). Trimming took 7 bases from V and 0 from J; bases not matched to a gene: 6. The CDR3 extends over 15 amino acids. CDR3 sequence reads: CSVPIAGGSTDTQYF. Here the CDR3 DNA reads TGCAGTGTTCCTATAGCGGGGGGGAGCACAGATACGCAGTATTTT.

As regards this clonotype: An end of the junction does not agree with germline; a read error may underlie this. The rearrangement joins TRBV12-3 or TRBV12-4 to TRBJ2-1, with D tentatively TRBD1 or TRBD2 (6 bases each). This CDR3 region has 11 residues. CDR3 loop: CASSPGAQRVF. The CDR3 DNA sequence: TGTGCCAGCAGCCCGGGGGCCCAGCGGGTCTTC.

There are many counts of this clonotype. The V call is TRBV2, the J call TRBJ2-2; perhaps TRBD2 as D (6 bases). Trimming took off 5 bases at V and 8 bases at J, with 12 bases between the two ends. The CDR3 contains 13 residues. Per germline, CDR1 SNHLY and CDR2 FYNNEI. CDR3 sequence (DNA): TGTGCCAGCAGTTCCCCGGAGGGGGGGGAGCTGTTTTTT. Translating it yields CASSSPEGGELFF.

Comments on this clonotype: One base away lies a much larger clone, so this may be a sequencing read error. The conserved phenylalanine or tryptophan normally closing the CDR3 is absent here, so this likely arose from a read error. The chain combines TRBV5-4 with TRBJ2-1, with 8 bases fitting TRBD2. The CDR3 consists of 12 residues. Germline CDR1 and CDR2: SGHNT and YYREEE (reference sequence). V lost 7 bases to trimming and J lost 9 bases; unmatched junction nucleotides: 6. The CDR3 protein is CASGGSGGEQFY. CDR3 DNA: TGTGCCAGCGGTGGCAGCGGGGGTGAGCAGTTCTAC.

The chain employs TRBV3-1 and TRBJ2-2; a weak D match, TRBD2 (6 bases). V dropped 8 bases and J dropped 4 bases, with 11 bases sitting between them. CDR3 length: 13 amino acids. Germline CDR1 is LGHDT and CDR2 is YNNKEL (reference sequence). CDR3 bases: TGTGCCAGCGGCCTCGGGGGCACCGGGGAGCTGTTTTTT. Its translation is CASGLGGTGELFF.

This clonotype was observed at least ten times. The junction differs from germline at one of its ends, possibly a read error. This rearrangement joins TRBV7-3 to TRBJ1-6; D is uncertain. CDR3 size: 13 residues. Per the germline V gene, CDR1 is SGHTA and CDR2 is FQGTGA. The DNA of the CDR3 is TGTGCTAGCAGCTTAGATCGTAATTCACCCCTCCACTTT. Encoded protein: CASSLDRNSPLHF.

This clonotype was seen at least ten times. The CDR3 nucleotides read TGCAGCGTTGGCCCCGACAGGGAAGAGACCCAGTACTTC. Protein: CSVGPDREETQYF. The V and J genes are TRBV29-1 and TRBJ2-5; TRBD1 aligns across 7 bases. CDR1 is SQVTM and CDR2 is ANQGSEA in the germline V gene. This CDR3 spans 13 amino acids. The V and J ends lost 4 bases and 3 bases, in that order; junction bases with no gene match: 5.

This clonotype was picked up many times. The genes are TRBV4-1 and TRBJ2-7; D is undetermined. Trimming left V 3 bases short and J 5 bases short, with 20 bases between. This CDR3 is 16 amino acids long. The germline gives CDR1 MGHRA, CDR2 YSYEKL. The CDR3 DNA sequence: TGCGCCAGCAGCCAGATCAACCTAATCTCCTACGACGAGCAGTACTTC. Translated: CASSQINLISYDEQYF.

This clonotype was counted a few times. The chain has TRBV20-1 and TRBJ2-7; D uncertain. Trimming took off 3 bases at V and 1 base at J, with 10 bases between the two ends. Germline V gives CDR1 DFQATT, CDR2 SNEGSKA (reference sequence). The CDR3 contains 13 residues. In nucleotides, the CDR3 is TGCAGTGCTAGGACACCGGAATCCTACGAGCAGTACTTC. Its protein is CSARTPESYEQYF.

V and J are TRBV25-1 and TRBJ2-3; 9 nucleotides match TRBD1. Germline lookup yields CDR1 MGHDK and CDR2 SYGVNS. V dropped 7 bases and J dropped 4; count of bases not matched to a gene: 9. The CDR3 length is 15 residues. The chain's CDR3 is CASTGYRGLADTQYF. In DNA, the CDR3 is TGTGCCAGCACTGGTTACAGGGGGCTAGCAGATACGCAGTATTTT.

The chain carries TRBV9 and TRBJ2-3, with D maybe TRBD2 (7 bases). This CDR3 spans 12 amino acids. V dropped 5 bases and J dropped 11 bases, with 15 bases sitting between them. Germline V gene sequence: CDR1 SGDLS, CDR2 YYNGEE. The DNA for the CDR3 is TGTGCCAGCAGGGGGGGGGCTCCGCGGCAGTATTTT. Translating it yields CASRGGAPRQYF.